The entry below gives a single T cell receptor beta chain sequence along with its context. The antigen is undetermined. This entry belongs to a study of graft-versus-host responses after intestinal transplantation. Across the whole study: Anti-thymocyte globulin was used for induction in all recipients, who then took tacrolimus and steroids for approximately three years.

Generated by immunoSEQ multiplex PCR, the TCRdb table keeps only in-frame clones and is missing some. The sample includes more than 65,000 clones, approximately 90% of them seen just once. Sequences were derived from unstimulated CD8+ T cells sorted from spleen or lymph node cells, sampled before transplant. The receptor comes from a human donor who was the organ donor for an intestinal transplant.

The CDR3 region is CASADTGFLSGNTEAFF. For the CDR3, the DNA is TGTGCCAGTGCCGACACAGGCTTTTTGTCCGGGAACACTGAAGCTTTCTTT. The chain employs TRBV19 and TRBJ1-1; weak D call: TRBD1 (5 bases). The V gene lost 8 bases and the J gene lost 1 base, with 23 bases spanning the gap. The CDR3 has 17 amino acids. Germline V lookup: CDR1 LNHDA, CDR2 SQIVND (reference sequence).